This is a list of T cell receptor beta chains from one sample in a study of blood T cells in healthy people across ages. TCRdb reprocessed the 5' RACE reads via MiXCR and lists one record per CDR3 protein. The repertoire consists of 650,000 to 900,000 distinct CDR3 sequences, with around 68% occurring once and the leading ten covering about 27%. Sequencing was performed on blood. All receptors derive from a man between 25 and 39 years old in good health. Each CDR3 is given with its conserved first and last residue. A D gene is named only where the DNA matches it firmly. A clone size is listed for some rows: how often the clone was seen (once, few, many), or a class if it is expanded.

>-|-|TRBV12-3/TRBV12-4|TRBJ2-1
CASKRPTGYHEQFF
TGTGCCAGCAAAAGACCGACAGGTTATCATGAGCAGTTCTTC
>-|-|TRBV14|TRBJ2-3
CASSAIVDTQYF
TGTGCCAGCAGCGCGATCGTAGATACGCAGTATTTT
>-|-|TRBV25-1|TRBJ2-5
CASTELSRGETQYF
TGTGCCAGCACCGAGCTATCCAGAGGAGAGACCCAGTACTTC
>TRBD1|-|TRBV12-3/TRBV12-4|TRBJ1-6
CASSRPRQGSSYNSPLHF
TGTGCCAGCAGTCGACCCCGACAGGGCAGCTCCTATAATTCACCCCTCCACTTT
>-|few|TRBV3-1|TRBJ2-5
CASSQGGRTGTQYF
TGTGCCAGCAGCCAAGGTGGGCGGACGGGGACCCAGTACTTC
>-|few|TRBV28|TRBJ1-2
CASSPHLGGEGGYTF
TGTGCCAGCAGCCCCCATCTGGGGGGAGAGGGTGGCTACACCTTC
>-|few|TRBV6-6|TRBJ2-3
CASSYSGASTDTQYF
TGTGCCAGCAGTTACTCGGGGGCCAGCACAGATACGCAGTATTTT
>-|-|TRBV5-1|TRBJ1-2
CASSETEASGYTF
TGCGCCAGCAGCGAAACAGAGGCCTCTGGCTACACCTTC
>TRBD2|-|TRBV20-1|TRBJ2-3
CSAVLAGGTFRTDTQYF
TGCAGTGCTGTCCTAGCGGGGGGAACTTTCCGCACAGATACGCAGTATTTT
>-|-|TRBV27|TRBJ2-7
CATQSSGAYEQYF
TGTGCCACACAGTCTTCGGGGGCCTACGAGCAGTACTTC
>-|many|TRBV7-3|TRBJ2-3
CASSLSPSSDTQYF
TGTGCCAGCAGCTTATCCCCTTCGTCGGATACGCAGTATTTT
>TRBD2|few|TRBV4-2|TRBJ2-1
CASSQPLAGGNYEQFF
TGTGCCAGCAGCCAACCCCTAGCGGGGGGGAACTATGAGCAGTTCTTC
>-|-|TRBV12-3/TRBV12-4|TRBJ1-6
CASSSGLDNSPLHF
TGTGCCAGCAGTTCGGGACTGGATAATTCACCCCTCCACTTT
>-|-|TRBV28|TRBJ2-1
CASSFVGRPYNEQFF
TGTGCCAGCAGTTTTGTAGGGAGACCCTACAATGAGCAGTTCTTC
>-|-|TRBV4-3|TRBJ2-3
CASSQADYDTQYF
TGCGCCAGCAGCCAGGCGGACTACGATACGCAGTATTTT
>-|-|TRBV12-3/TRBV12-4|TRBJ2-1
CASSQTRSEQFF
TGTGCCAGCAGTCAGACTAGAAGTGAGCAGTTCTTC
>TRBD2|once|TRBV20-1|TRBJ2-5
CSAMKTSGGQTQYF
TGCAGTGCTATGAAAACTAGCGGGGGACAGACCCAGTACTTC
>TRBD2|-|TRBV29-1|TRBJ2-1
CSVGGLAANEQFF
TGCAGCGTTGGGGGACTAGCGGCAAATGAGCAGTTCTTC
>-|many|TRBV28|TRBJ1-5
CATRTVDNQPQHF
TGTGCCACCAGGACAGTGGACAATCAGCCCCAGCATTTT
>-|many|TRBV20-1|TRBJ2-5
CSAATKETQYF
TGCAGTGCTGCAACCAAGGAGACCCAGTACTTC
>-|few|TRBV10-3|TRBJ1-5
CAIRGGNQPQHF
TGTGCCATCAGGGGGGGTAATCAGCCCCAGCATTTT
>-|-|TRBV14|TRBJ2-3
CASSQDDAFGTDTQYF
TGTGCCAGCAGCCAAGATGATGCATTCGGCACAGATACGCAGTATTTT
>-|once|TRBV5-1|TRBJ2-7
CASSRRDTFSSYEQYF
TGCGCCAGCAGCAGGAGGGACACCTTTAGCTCCTACGAGCAGTACTTC
>-|-|TRBV29-1|TRBJ2-3
CSVEETTGTDTQYF
TGCAGCGTTGAAGAAACGACTGGCACAGATACGCAGTATTTT
>-|-|TRBV6-6|TRBJ1-2
CASTAPRQAVYGYTF
TGTGCCAGCACCGCGCCTCGACAGGCCGTCTATGGCTACACCTTC
>TRBD2|few|TRBV5-6|TRBJ2-3
CASSLELAGGPTDTQYF
TGTGCCAGCAGCTTAGAACTAGCGGGGGGACCCACAGATACGCAGTATTTT
>-|few|TRBV7-9|TRBJ2-3
CASTLAGAAWNTQYF
TGTGCCAGCACTTTGGCGGGGGCGGCCTGGAATACGCAGTATTTT